A single sample gave rise to the 25 T cell receptor beta chains below, sequenced in a study of HIV-infected patients and healthy controls. Around 530 ng RNA was reverse transcribed with alpha and beta constant-region primers. Using multiplexing indices, alpha and beta chain libraries were generated apart by chain-specific third strand synthesis. From the 5' RACE reads, TCRdb called clonotypes with MiXCR, one entry per CDR3 protein. The sample has over 15,000 distinct CDR3 sequences, roughly 8.2% seen once. No cell fractionation was done, so the repertoire covers all unsorted peripheral blood T cells. The sequencing sample was made of blood. These receptors were collected from an adult in good health.

The V and J genes are TRBV28 and TRBJ1-5, with TRBD1 matching over 7 bases. V was pared by 6 bases and J by 5 bases, with 10 bases of the junction left unmatched. The CDR3 runs 15 residues. Per germline, CDR1 MDHEN and CDR2 SYDVKM. Here the CDR3 DNA reads TGTGCCAGCAGCCCCGACAGGGCCCTAGATCAGCCCCAGCATTTT. Encoded protein: CASSPDRALDQPQHF.

This clonotype was seen at least ten times. The V and J genes are TRBV20-1 and TRBJ2-3; 8 nucleotides line up with TRBD2. Germline CDR1 DFQATT, CDR2 SNEGSKA (reference sequence). The CDR3 contains 13 residues. V shed 3 bases, J shed 5 bases, and the junction held 4 bases outside the gene matches. CDR3 sequence (DNA): TGCAGTGCTAGCGGGAGGGTCGGAGATACGCAGTATTTT. It encodes CSASGRVGDTQYF.

This clonotype was seen repeatedly, ten times or more. The V gene is TRBV5-1, the J gene TRBJ1-5; TRBD1 matches at 7 bases. Per the germline V gene, CDR1 is SGHRS and CDR2 is YFSETQ. V trimming: 3 bases; J trimming: 4 bases; junction bases outside the gene matches: 25. CDR3 length: 21 residues. CDR3 protein: CASSSRGRGATVLIANQPQHF. The CDR3 nucleotides are TGCGCCAGCAGCTCCAGGGGGAGGGGGGCGACGGTCCTTATAGCAAATCAGCCCCAGCATTTT.

At least ten counts were recorded for this clonotype. The chain links TRBV2 to TRBJ1-5; D remains unclear. The CDR3 spans 15 residues. CDR1 and CDR2 from the germline V gene are SNHLY and FYNNEI. Trimming stripped 1 base from V and 4 bases from J, with 11 bases between. CDR3 amino acids: CASSEEGQFNQPQHF. The CDR3 DNA sequence: TGTGCCAGCAGTGAAGAAGGGCAGTTTAATCAGCCCCAGCATTTT.

This clonotype was counted at least ten times. The chain links TRBV6-2 or TRBV6-3 to TRBJ1-5; 9 bases are a match to TRBD1. With V trimmed by 6 bases and J by 6 bases, 15 bases remained unmatched. The CDR3 runs 17 residues. CDR1 and CDR2 (germline): MNHEY, SVGEGT. For the CDR3, the DNA is TGTGCCAGCAGAAGACCCGGAGGACAGGGGATGGGTCAGCCCCAGCATTTT. This translates into CASRRPGGQGMGQPQHF.

This clonotype was observed at least ten times. The J gene is TRBJ2-1, the V gene TRBV5-1, with 11 bases that match TRBD2. Losses at the gene ends were 7 bases for V and 8 bases for J; bases not matched to a gene: 8. Germline CDR1 reads SGHRS; CDR2 reads YFSETQ. This CDR3 is built from 14 residues. The CDR3 region is CASFTSGRFDEQFF. For the CDR3, the DNA is TGCGCCAGCTTCACTAGCGGGAGATTCGATGAGCAGTTCTTC.

This clonotype was counted ten times or more. The V and J genes are TRBV30 and TRBJ1-5; D gene ambiguous. CDR3 length: 14 amino acids. Germline V gene data show CDR1 as GTSNPN and CDR2 as SVGIG (reference sequence). V lost 3 bases to trimming and J lost 2 bases, with 11 bases between them. The DNA for the CDR3 is TGTGCCTGGAGCCGGAATTCCGGCAATCAGCCCCAGCATTTT. It is translated as CAWSRNSGNQPQHF.

This clonotype has a count of ten or more. CDR3 residues: CASSLSGLAGRADTQYF. In nucleotides, the CDR3 is TGTGCCAGCAGTTTGAGCGGACTAGCGGGAAGGGCAGATACGCAGTATTTT. The chain is built from TRBV12-3 or TRBV12-4 and TRBJ2-3, with 12 bases matching TRBD2. The CDR3 has 17 residues. V shed 3 bases and J 4 bases; nucleotides not matched to a gene: 8.

This clonotype was detected a few times. The chain recombines TRBV7-9 with TRBJ1-6, with a tentative D call TRBD1 (5 bases). The germline gives CDR1 SEHNR, CDR2 FQNEAQ (reference sequence). There are 14 residues in the CDR3. The germline V and J ends were trimmed by 4 bases and 9 bases, with 13 bases remaining between them. CDR3: CASSYDSGGSPLHF. The CDR3, as DNA: TGTGCCAGCAGCTACGACAGTGGGGGTTCACCCCTCCACTTT.

This clonotype is labeled as medium-sized. This rearrangement joins TRBV7-9 to TRBJ1-5, with D uncertain. Germline CDR1 reads SEHNR; CDR2 reads FQNEAQ (reference sequence). V was clipped by 5 bases and J by 3 bases, with 11 bases between them. The CDR3 consists of 14 residues. The CDR3 DNA is TGTGCCAGCAGCCACTTGGGTCTCAATCAGCCCCAGCATTTT. This sequence encodes CASSHLGLNQPQHF.

The chain links TRBV5-1 to TRBJ1-1, with D possibly being TRBD1 (6 bases). The germline gives CDR1 SGHRS, CDR2 YFSETQ. V gave up 4 bases and J gave up 1 base, with 11 bases separating them. CDR3 length equals 14 residues. The CDR3 protein is CASSRGTPNTEAFF. DNA for the CDR3: TGCGCCAGCAGCCGCGGGACACCGAACACTGAAGCTTTCTTT.

The chain uses TRBV6-4 and TRBJ2-2, with D possibly matching TRBD2 (7 bases). Between the trimmed V and J ends, which lost 2 bases and 5 bases, there was a span of 12 bases. This CDR3 is built from 15 residues. Germline V gives CDR1 MRHNA, CDR2 SNTAGT. The CDR3 bases are TGTGCCAGCAGTGACCGGGGGGCAACGACCGGGGAGCTGTTTTTT. Translated: CASSDRGATTGELFF.

This clonotype occurred a few times. The V and J genes are TRBV12-3 or TRBV12-4 and TRBJ1-1; D call uncertain. The V gene lost 3 bases and the J gene lost 1 base, with 12 bases spanning the gap. This CDR3 has 15 amino acids. CDR3: CASSFYGPRNTEAFF. CDR3 coding DNA: TGTGCCAGCAGTTTCTATGGACCAAGGAACACTGAAGCTTTCTTT.

By share, this clonotype counts as medium-sized. The CDR3 sequence: CSARPPGQGRSGELFF. CDR3 DNA: TGCAGTGCTAGACCTCCGGGACAGGGACGCTCCGGGGAGCTGTTTTTT. The chain has TRBV20-1 and TRBJ2-2; TRBD1 agrees at 9 bases. There are 16 residues in the CDR3. Trimming at V came to 2 bases and at J to 6 bases, leaving 10 bases not matched to a gene. Germline V gene sequence: CDR1 DFQATT, CDR2 SNEGSKA (reference sequence).

Ten or more counts support this clonotype. CDR3 coding DNA: TGTGCCAGCAGCCCAGCGGAGGGGGGCGGACAGCCCCAGCATTTT. Its translation: CASSPAEGGGQPQHF. The V gene is TRBV3-1, the J gene TRBJ1-5; D is possibly TRBD1 (6 bases). The germline V gene encodes CDR1 LGHDT and CDR2 YNNKEL (reference sequence). CDR3 length equals 15 residues. V dropped 4 bases and J dropped 7 bases, with 17 bases sitting between them.

This clonotype was counted many times. The CDR3 DNA is TGTGCCACCAGTGACCTCGCCAGGGGGCGCACCGGGGAGCTGTTTTTT. Translating it yields CATSDLARGRTGELFF. The chain is built from TRBV24-1 and TRBJ2-2; 8 bases agree with TRBD1. The germline V gene has CDR1 KGHDR and CDR2 SFDVKD. Unmatched junction bases numbered 7, after V lost 4 bases and J lost 4 bases. This CDR3 contains 16 residues.

Many counts were recorded for this clonotype. This chain connects TRBV20-1 to TRBJ2-7; the D gene is possibly TRBD2 (5 bases). This CDR3 contains 14 residues. The V end lost 3 bases, the J end lost 2 bases, and 14 bases lay between the germline ends. Germline values: CDR1 DFQATT, CDR2 SNEGSKA (reference sequence). The CDR3 DNA sequence: TGCAGTGCTAGTCGGGGTAGGAGAACCTACGAGCAGTACTTC. Translating gives CSASRGRRTYEQYF.

This clonotype was detected many times. This chain uses TRBV4-2 with TRBJ1-3; D is unresolved. The V gene lost 0 bases and the J gene lost 0 bases, with 9 bases spanning the gap. Germline CDR1 LGHNA, CDR2 YNFKEQ. The CDR3 runs to 16 residues. The CDR3: CASSQDPGDSGNTIYF. The CDR3 DNA reads as TGTGCCAGCAGCCAAGACCCGGGAGACTCTGGAAACACCATATATTTT.

By share, this clonotype ranks as medium-sized. The chain links TRBV20-1 to TRBJ1-5; TRBD1 matches at 8 bases. Germline assignment: CDR1 DFQATT and CDR2 SNEGSKA (reference sequence). CDR3 size: 17 residues. The V gene end was trimmed by 6 bases and the J gene end by 2 bases; junction bases not matched to a gene: 15. The CDR3 region has the DNA TGCAGTGCCAGGACAGGGCTAAGAAGTCCCCGCAATCAGCCCCAGCATTTT. Amino acids: CSARTGLRSPRNQPQHF.

This clonotype was observed many times. V is TRBV27 and J is TRBJ2-1; no clear D. Germline assignment: CDR1 MNHEY and CDR2 SMNVEV (reference sequence). Trimming took off 5 bases at V and 5 bases at J, with 13 bases between the two ends. The length of the CDR3 is 14 residues. Written as DNA, the CDR3 is TGTGCCAGCAGTCCTAATTTCCCACACAATGAGCAGTTCTTC. Translated, it gives CASSPNFPHNEQFF.

This clonotype was seen at least ten times. The chain links TRBV20-1 to TRBJ1-1; no clear D gene. Trimming stripped 0 bases from V and 5 bases from J, with 10 bases between. Germline loops: CDR1 DFQATT, CDR2 SNEGSKA (reference sequence). The CDR3 spans 13 residues. The CDR3 protein is CSARDSRSTEAFF. The CDR3 DNA reads as TGCAGTGCTAGAGATTCGAGGTCTACTGAAGCTTTCTTT.

Ten or more counts support this clonotype. The genes are TRBV10-3 and TRBJ2-1; 15 bases are shared with TRBD2. The germline gives CDR1 ENHRY, CDR2 SYGVKD. V dropped 3 bases and J dropped 15; count of bases not matched to a gene: 12. This CDR3 comprises 16 residues. CDR3 sequence reads: CAISDDWTSGRANLFF. CDR3 bases: TGTGCCATCAGTGACGACTGGACTAGCGGGAGGGCCAATCTGTTCTTC.

This clonotype was seen at least ten times. This CDR3 is CASRQGGSTDTQYF. The CDR3 region has the DNA TGCGCCAGCAGGCAGGGGGGCAGCACAGATACGCAGTATTTT. This chain links TRBV4-1 with TRBJ2-3; D possibly corresponds to TRBD1 (7 bases). The germline gives CDR1 MGHRA, CDR2 YSYEKL. V was pared by 6 bases and J by 0 bases, with 10 bases between. The CDR3 extends over 14 amino acids.

This clonotype was observed many times. V is TRBV2 and J is TRBJ1-5; D is uncertain. This CDR3 spans 13 amino acids. Germline V gene sequence: CDR1 SNHLY, CDR2 FYNNEI. The chain's CDR3 is CISTGDSNQPQHF. CDR3 DNA: TGTATAAGCACTGGGGATAGCAATCAGCCCCAGCATTTT.

This clonotype was observed many times. The chain is built from TRBV20-1 and TRBJ1-2; D is undetermined. Germline V gene data show CDR1 as DFQATT and CDR2 as SNEGSKA (reference sequence). Trimming pared 3 bases from V and 7 bases from J, leaving 9 bases between. The CDR3 sequence is 11 residues long. The CDR3 DNA reads as TGCAGTGCTAGCAAGGGTAGTGGCTACACCTTC. Translation gives CSASKGSGYTF.